This entry describes one T cell receptor beta chain. It has no known antigen specificity. It has no much larger one-base neighbor in the sample; base qualities were not kept. The immunoSEQ Assay, a bias-controlled multiplex PCR, was used to amplify TCRbeta CDR3 regions from genomic DNA. As for the original processing: Nucleated cell counts per sample were estimated from amplification of reference gene primers within the assay. To quantify the absolute abundance of each unique TCRbeta CDR3 rearrangement, sequence reads were collapsed and filtered. For each sample, productive Simpson clonality was calculated as the square root of Simpson's diversity index across productive rearrangements. The source is immuneACCESS, and TCRdb retained only in-frame sequences with V and J called. Part of the clones is not carried over; for the studies checked, unresolved V genes explain less than half of this, and the remainder is unexplained. For V, J and clone size, that table is used; D and trimming come from the DNA. This sample comprises about 190,000 clones, approximately 85% of them detected only once. Of the sample, approximately 5% is held by the ten largest clones.

This specimen comes from a study of blood T cell repertoires in COVID-19 (dated by TCRdb to about 2020). The study in broad terms: Collaborator samples came from the United States, Italy and Spain and covered acute and convalescent phases of COVID-19. The samples were drawn from the first 160 participants of the ongoing ImmuneRACE study and from some 1,300 subjects provided by 6 global collaborators. A de-identified subject ID, COVID-19 status, age in years and sex were almost always included in the sample metadata. Where available, HLA class I and class II types were obtained from metadata supplied by the sample provider rather than from assay-based typing. The dataset comprised deeply sampled blood TCRbeta repertoires from subjects exposed to, actively infected with, or recovered from COVID-19. The material from the prospective study consisted of cDNA or gDNA derived from T cells, B-cell-depleted T cells, or PBMCs. A freely available public database, intended as a resource for researchers studying the immune response to SARS-CoV-2, is where the repertoires were released.

The paper as a whole reports these results and caveats: How much clinical and demographic metadata was included differed by source and by participant, and the metadata was provided uncurated.

Collaborating institutions collected whole blood in K2EDTA tubes following their own protocols. For TCRbeta analysis, collaborators shipped samples in one of three forms: frozen whole blood, isolated PBMCs, or DNA extracted from either of those sample types. The cysteine opens and the phenylalanine closes a CDR3 of 15 amino acids. Just the 45-base CDR3 DNA is kept, in frame starting at base 1. The germline V gene supplies CDR1 MNHEY and CDR2 SVGEGT. V is pruned by 6 bases and J by 1 base, leaving 4 bases of the junction without a gene match. The clonotype was recovered from a woman of 80 years or more with acute or convalescent COVID-19. The chain links TRBV6-2 or TRBV6-3 with TRBJ2-3, with 10 middle bases fitting TRBD2. Sequenced input: peripheral blood. The CDR3 in this case is CASRPSGSRTDTQYF. The bases read TGTGCCAGCAGGCCTAGCGGGAGTCGCACAGATACGCAGTATTTT.